The present T cell receptor beta chain was sequenced within a study of neoadjuvant anti-PD-1 for oral cavity cancer. Whole-study findings and limits: Post-nivolumab, blood T cell clonality was significantly elevated in non-responders. Treg/Th17 ratio rose with pretreatment blood and fell with post-treatment tumor TCRbeta clonality.

The table lists this clone with a few counts. Its antigen is still unknown. Blood libraries mostly used about 500 ng genomic DNA, six replicates each. Generated by immunoSEQ multiplex PCR, the TCRdb table keeps only in-frame clones and is missing some. The sample consists of about 15,000 clones, about 68% of them appearing once. This material consisted of PBMCs, taken before nivolumab (anti-PD-1) treatment. This clonotype was sampled from a person aged 35-80 years with oral cavity squamous cell carcinoma.

The CDR3 sequence is CAISGENSYEQYF. The CDR3, as DNA: TGTGCCATCAGTGGGGAGAATTCCTACGAGCAGTACTTC. The chain is built from TRBV10-3 and TRBJ2-7; D may be TRBD2 (5 bases). The CDR3 extends over 13 amino acids. Trimming cost V 4 bases and J 1 base, with 8 bases left between them. Germline V gives CDR1 ENHRY, CDR2 SYGVKD.